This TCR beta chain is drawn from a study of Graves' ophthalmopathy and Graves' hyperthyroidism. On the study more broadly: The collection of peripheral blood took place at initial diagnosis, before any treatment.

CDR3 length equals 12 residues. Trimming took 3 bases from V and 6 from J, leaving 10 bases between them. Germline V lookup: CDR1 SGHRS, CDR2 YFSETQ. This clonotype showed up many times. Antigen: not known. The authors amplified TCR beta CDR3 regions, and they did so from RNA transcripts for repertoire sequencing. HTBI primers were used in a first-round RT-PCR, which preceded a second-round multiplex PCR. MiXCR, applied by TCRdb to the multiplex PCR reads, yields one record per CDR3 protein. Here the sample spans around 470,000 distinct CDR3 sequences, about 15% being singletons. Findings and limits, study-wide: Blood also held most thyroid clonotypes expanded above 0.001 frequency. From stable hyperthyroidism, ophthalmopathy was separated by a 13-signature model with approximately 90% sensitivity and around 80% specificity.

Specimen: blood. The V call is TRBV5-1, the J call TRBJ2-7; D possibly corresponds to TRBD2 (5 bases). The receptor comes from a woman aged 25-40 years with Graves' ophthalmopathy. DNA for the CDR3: TGCGCCAGCAGCTCGGAGGATGTCGAGCAGTACTTC. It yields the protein CASSSEDVEQYF. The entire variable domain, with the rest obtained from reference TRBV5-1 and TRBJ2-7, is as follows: KAGVTQTPRYLIKTRGQQVTLSCSPISGHRSVSWYQQTPGQGLQFLFEYFSETQRNKGNFPGRFSGRQFSNSRSEMNVSTLELGDSALYLCASSSEDVEQYFGPGTRLTVT.